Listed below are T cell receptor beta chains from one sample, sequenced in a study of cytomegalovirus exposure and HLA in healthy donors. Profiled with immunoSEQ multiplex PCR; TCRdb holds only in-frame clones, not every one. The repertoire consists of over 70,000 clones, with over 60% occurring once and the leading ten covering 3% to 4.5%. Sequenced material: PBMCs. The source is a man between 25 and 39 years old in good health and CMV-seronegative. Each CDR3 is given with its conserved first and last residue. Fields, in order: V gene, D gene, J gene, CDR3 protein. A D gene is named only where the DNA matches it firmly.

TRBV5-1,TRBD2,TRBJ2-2,CASSLTSGETPGGLF
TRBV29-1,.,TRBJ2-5,CSARWGQGGETQYF
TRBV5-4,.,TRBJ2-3,CASSISTDTQYF
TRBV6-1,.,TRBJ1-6,CASSDVVGYNSPLHF
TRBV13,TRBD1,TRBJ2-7,CASSLPPGTGGYEQYF
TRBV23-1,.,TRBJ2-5,CASRLLGGRRLSCETQYF
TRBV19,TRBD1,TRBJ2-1,CASSIRQGAYNEQFF
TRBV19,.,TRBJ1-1,CATNLAGSYSEAFF
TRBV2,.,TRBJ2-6,CASIGSSGANVLTF
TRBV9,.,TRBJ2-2,CASSGRDSQTRTGELFF
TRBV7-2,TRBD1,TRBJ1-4,CASSLDRGNEKLFF
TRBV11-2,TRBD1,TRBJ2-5,CASSGNRGRVETQYF
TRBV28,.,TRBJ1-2,CASSPPGYGYTF
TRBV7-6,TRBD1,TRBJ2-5,CASSSGQGVETQYF
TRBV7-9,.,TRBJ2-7,CASSPAYEQYF
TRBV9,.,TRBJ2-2,CASSVQRATGELFF